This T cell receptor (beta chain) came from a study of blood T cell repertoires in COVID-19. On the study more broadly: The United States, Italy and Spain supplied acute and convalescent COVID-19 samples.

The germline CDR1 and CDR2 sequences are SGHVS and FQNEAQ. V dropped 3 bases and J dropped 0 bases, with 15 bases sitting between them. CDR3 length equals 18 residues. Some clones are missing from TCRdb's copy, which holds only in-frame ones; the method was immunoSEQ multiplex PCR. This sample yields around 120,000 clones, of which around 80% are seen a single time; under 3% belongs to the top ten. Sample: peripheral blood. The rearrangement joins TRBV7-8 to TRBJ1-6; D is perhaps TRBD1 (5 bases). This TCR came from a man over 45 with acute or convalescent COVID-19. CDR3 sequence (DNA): TGTGCCAGCAGCTTTTCAAGGGGTTGGGGCTCCTATAATTCACCCCTCCACTTT. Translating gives CASSFSRGWGSYNSPLHF.